This T cell receptor (beta chain) was captured by sequencing in a study of CD8+CD57+ T cells in acquired aplastic anemia (dated by TCRdb to 2016 to 2019). Background on the whole study: Extracted DNA from sorted CD4+ and CD8+ cells averaged about 3.4 ug, ranging from roughly 0.17 to 30 ug. A CD8+CD57+ expansion meant a frequency higher than the mean frequency seen in healthy subjects. Results the study describes overall, beyond this receptor: Approximately 31 CD8+ CDR3 sequences were found in both patients and controls but appeared to be highly expressed in patients and within the immunodominant clones of the patients. Between patients and healthy controls, no significant difference in CD8+ Simpson's diversity was found (P=0.060).

About this clonotype itself: This clone's antigen is unknown. Base qualities are missing; no much larger clone stands one base away.

CDR1 and CDR2, looked up from the germline V gene, are KGHDR and SFDVKD. Reading from cysteine to phenylalanine, the CDR3 counts 15 amino acids. Left in the record is the CDR3 DNA by itself, 45 bases read in frame from the first base. Trimming costs V 4 bases and J 0 bases, and their ends lie 11 bases apart. TCR beta VDJ combination and CDR3 sequence profiling used genomic DNA as the template. TCR repertoire sequencing was run on an Illumina HiSeq 2000. Per the authors' processing: TRBV/TRBJ rearrangement plots, CDR3 size and DJ length profiles, and Simpson's diversity index were used to assess repertoires. The most abundant DNA sequence in the deep sequencing data was taken as the immunodominant clone. CDR3 amino acid sequences were screened for sharing across subjects and were compared with published repertoires and the VDJdb database. TCRdb reprocessed the public reads (quality trimming at Q25 with fastp, clone calling with MiXCR) and kept in-frame beta chains. Rows with one shared CDR3 protein collapse into an entry with the most common genes and DNA. What appears here as the V and J calls and clone size reflects TCRdb's work, not the paper's. In all, the sample holds under 350,000 distinct CDR3 sequences, and 50% to 65% of those were seen once. Around 1.3% of the sample rests with the top ten.

The patients picked for sequencing were ones in whom flow cytometry had shown an expansion of CD8+CD57+ cells. Every patient had severe acquired aplastic anemia, diagnosed using the International Study of Aplastic Anemia and Agranulocytosis and Camitta criteria. No therapy had been received by the patients at the time of blood sampling. The study deep-sequenced TCR repertoires of sorted CD4+ and CD8+ blood T cells from severe aplastic anemia patients and healthy subjects. In the USA, patient enrollment took place under clinicaltrials.gov protocols 00001620, 01623167, 00001397, 00071045, 00081523 and 00961064. Ficoll-Paque density gradient centrifugation was used to isolate peripheral blood mononuclear cells. CD4+ and CD8+ T cells were sorted by FACS or magnetic beads before DNA extraction.

This TCR was sampled from a human donor with aplastic anemia. This sequence uses TRBV24-1 and TRBJ2-5; the D gene cannot be resolved reliably. The sample taken for sequencing was sorted CD4+, CD8+, or CD8+CD57+ T cells (not recorded which) from PBMCs. The DNA sequence is as follows: TGTGCCACCAGTGAGCCGGACGGGTACCAAGAGACCCAGTACTTC. This yields the protein CATSEPDGYQETQYF.